This T cell receptor (beta chain) was recovered during a study of OX40 agonist ivuxolimab in advanced cancers. The study in broad terms: Ivuxolimab was a fully human IgG2 agonistic monoclonal antibody targeting the costimulatory receptor OX40 (CD134). In the dose-escalation cohort, around 80% of patients were male, and the mean age was around 60 years with a range of about 20 to 80. Intravenous ivuxolimab was administered to patients every 2 weeks at six dose levels: 0.01, 0.1, 0.3, 1.5, 3 and 10 mg/kg. Of the approximately 54 dose-escalation patients, hepatocellular carcinoma was present in some 19, melanoma in roughly 15, renal cell carcinoma in 9 and head and neck cancer in 9. Patients were allowed to have had prior anti-PD-1, anti-PD-L1 or anti-CTLA-4 therapy, and roughly two fifths of the dose-escalation patients had been treated with checkpoint inhibitors. The paper covers the monotherapy dose-escalation part of the phase I ivuxolimab trial, which included N of about 56 patients. Partial responses occurred in three dose-escalation patients, of whom one had hepatocellular carcinoma and two had cutaneous melanoma. The point of sequencing TCRbeta in the periphery was to test whether ivuxolimab changed TCR sequence diversity and drove clonal T-cell expansion. What the study reported, not specific to this receptor: The antigen specificity of the clonally expanded peripheral T cells was not determined. In the 0.1-3.0 mg/kg groups, partial responders had among the lowest normalized peripheral clonal expansion, particularly in CD8+ T cells. Clonal expansion of both CD4+ and CD8+ blood T cells was observed from baseline to week 6 at doses 0.1 to 3.0 mg/kg. After ivuxolimab, CD8+ T cells had more expanded clones than CD4+ T cells on average. Low levels of normalized T-cell clonal expansion were also shown by some nonresponding patients.

With respect to this clone: What antigen it recognizes has not been identified. Base qualities are not at hand, and no much larger clone is one base apart.

The germline V gene (reference sequence) specifies LNHDA as CDR1 and SQIVND as CDR2. From the cysteine up to the phenylalanine, the CDR3 has a length of 15 residues. The sequence is cut down to CDR3 DNA, 45 bases in frame from base 1. V is trimmed back by 3 bases and J by 8 bases, and the junction contains 9 bases that no gene match accounts for. For sequencing of the TCRbeta CDR3 region, genomic DNA was extracted from the sorted cells. The immunoSEQ Assay was used for sequencing of TCRbeta CDR3 regions. Imported from immuneACCESS, the table was reduced by TCRdb to in-frame sequences with V and J called. These copies leave out some clones; in studies compared against another copy, an unresolved V gene accounts for under half, and the cause of the remainder is not known. The sample table holds 65,000 to 90,000 clones, of which 75% to 95% were seen once. In total, the top ten clones hold about 2.3% of the sample.

Patients with a history of autoimmune disease or receiving systemic immunosuppression were excluded from the trial. In every dose cohort, peripheral blood was drawn for TCR sequencing at baseline, cycle 4 day 1, and cycle 7 day 1. Samples came from an open-label, multicenter, first-in-human phase I dose-escalation trial of ivuxolimab. Adults with locally advanced or metastatic head and neck squamous cell, hepatocellular, melanoma or renal cell carcinoma were enrolled in the trial. Before TCR sequencing, CD4+ T cells and CD8+ T cells from peripheral blood were sorted into separate populations. This sequence originates from an adult with an advanced solid tumor such as melanoma, head and neck, liver or kidney cancer. Here the sequenced sample was CD4+ or CD8+ T cells sorted from blood, taken in a trial of the OX40 agonist ivuxolimab. The V and J segments used are TRBV19 and TRBJ1-4; a stretch of 7 junction bases matches TRBD1. The DNA reads as follows: TGTGCCAGTAGTATTAGCCGGGACAGAAGAGAAAAACTGTTTTTT. Translation gives CASSISRDRREKLFF.